This TCR beta chain emerged from a study of OX40 agonist ivuxolimab in advanced cancers. The table came from immunoSEQ multiplex PCR; TCRdb's copy has only in-frame clones and leaves some out. The sample lists 18,000 or so clones, over 55% seen once, with about 24% in the top ten. Germline-derived CDR1 and CDR2 are SEHNR and FQNEAQ (reference sequence). The CDR3 has 14 amino acids. Trimming left V 5 bases short and J 4 bases short, with 13 bases between. The rearrangement uses TRBV7-9 and TRBJ2-3; D remains ambiguous. This clonotype was obtained from an adult with an advanced solid tumor such as melanoma, head and neck, liver or kidney cancer. Sequenced here: CD4+ or CD8+ T cells sorted from blood, sampled in a trial of the OX40 agonist ivuxolimab. The CDR3 region has the DNA TGTGCCAGCAGCGTGGACGAAGGCGCAGATACGCAGTATTTT. Protein product: CASSVDEGADTQYF.